A single TCR beta chain is shown here with its context. What it binds is not known. One end of the junction does not line up with germline, which may come from a read error. This sample stems from a study of T cell repertoires in ileal Crohn's disease. Study-level background: About half of patients got postoperative therapy: approximately 12 thiopurines, around 20 anti-TNF.

CDR1 is MNHNS and CDR2 is SASEGT in the germline V gene. This CDR3 has 15 residues. Only in-frame clones appear in the TCRdb table, and some are missing; sequencing was by immunoSEQ multiplex PCR. The sample includes approximately 4,100 clones, approximately 83% of them seen just once. Study-wide results and limits: Mucosal expansions were suggested to be mainly CD8 T cells. All patients with clonality above 26.8% had endoscopic recurrence. Compared with non-smokers, active smokers at surgery showed more clonal expansions.

Sample: ileal tissue. This sequence originates from an adult with Crohn's disease. The chain employs TRBV6-1 and TRBJ1-4; 9 bases map to TRBD1. CDR3 DNA sequence: TGTGCCAGCAGTGAGCTGGACAGGGGTAATGAAAAACTGCTTTTT. It encodes CASSELDRGNEKLLF.